The 25 T cell receptor beta chains given below trace back to one sample, sequenced in a study of T and B cells in COVID-19 patients. Multiplex PCR with BIOMED2 TRB-A/B primer pools amplified TRB rearrangements. MiXCR was run by TCRdb on the multiplex PCR reads, yielding one entry per CDR3 protein. The data contain 7,000 to 10,000 distinct CDR3 sequences, roughly 31% of them singletons. TRB was amplified from approximately 250-480 ng of blood genomic DNA. Sequenced material: blood. The receptors were gathered from a human donor with active COVID-19.

The table lists this clonotype with a few counts. This chain links TRBV10-3 with TRBJ1-3, with a weak D call TRBD1 (5 bases). Germline V gene lookup returns CDR1 ENHRY and CDR2 SYGVKD. This CDR3 region has 13 residues. V gave up 5 bases and J gave up 2 bases, with 7 bases separating them. This CDR3 reads CAISSTAGNTIYF. The CDR3 nucleotides read TGTGCCATCAGTTCGACAGCTGGAAACACCATATATTTT.

This clonotype rates as medium-sized (0.01 to 0.1%). The chain recombines TRBV19 with TRBJ2-7; TRBD2 is a possible D gene (5 bases). This CDR3 contains 14 residues. V was pared by 7 bases and J by 6 bases, with 19 bases between. Germline values: CDR1 LNHDA, CDR2 SQIVND (reference sequence). The DNA for the CDR3 is TGTGCCAGTACTCTGGACTCCGGGCTTGGCGAGCAGTACTTC. Its protein is CASTLDSGLGEQYF.

This clonotype is labeled as medium-sized. The chain links TRBV15 to TRBJ2-1; TRBD1 agrees at 7 bases. This CDR3 contains 14 residues. Losses at the gene ends were 6 bases for V and 7 bases for J; bases not matched to a gene: 9. CDR1 is LNHNV and CDR2 is YYDKDF in the germline V gene (reference sequence). The CDR3 sequence is CATSSTGRLNEQFF. CDR3 sequence (DNA): TGTGCCACCAGTTCGACAGGGCGCCTAAATGAGCAGTTCTTC.

By share, this clonotype counts as medium-sized. The chain recombines TRBV29-1 with TRBJ2-5, with D perhaps matching TRBD2 (6 bases). CDR1 SQVTM and CDR2 ANQGSEA come from the germline V gene. V lost 6 bases, J lost 6 bases, and 17 bases lay in between. This CDR3 spans 13 amino acids. CDR3 DNA sequence: TGCAGCGTGGAACTAGCCGGAGGGAAGACCCAGTACTTC. Translated: CSVELAGGKTQYF.

The J gene is TRBJ1-1, the V gene TRBV10-3; TRBD1 aligns across 8 bases. V shed 11 bases, J shed 3 bases, and the junction held 17 bases outside the gene matches. The CDR3 is made up of 16 amino acids. Germline V gives CDR1 ENHRY, CDR2 SYGVKD. In DNA, the CDR3 is TGTGCCCCACAGGGGGGACCTCCCCTTCTGGACACTGAAGCTTTCTTT. It specifies CAPQGGPPLLDTEAFF.

The chain combines TRBV19 with TRBJ1-5; a possible D gene is TRBD1 (5 bases). Germline lookup yields CDR1 LNHDA and CDR2 SQIVND (reference sequence). This CDR3 spans 17 amino acids. V was cut by 1 base and J by 0 bases, with 13 bases left in between. The CDR3 loop is CASSIVAQEPSNQPQHF. The CDR3 bases are TGTGCCAGTAGTATAGTGGCACAGGAACCTAGCAATCAGCCCCAGCATTTT.

This clonotype was observed a few times. The genes are TRBV18 and TRBJ1-3; TRBD1 aligns across 9 bases. V trimming: 2 bases; J trimming: 4 bases; junction bases outside the gene matches: 9. CDR1 is KGHSH, CDR2 LQKENI, per germline. This CDR3 has 17 amino acids. CDR3 sequence reads: CASSPITGGKVGNTIYF. DNA of the CDR3: TGTGCCAGCTCACCAATAACAGGGGGCAAGGTCGGAAACACCATATATTTT.

This clonotype was recorded only once. The conserved phenylalanine or tryptophan is not found at the CDR3 terminus, so this likely reflects a read error. The V gene is TRBV7-6, the J gene TRBJ2-1, with a possible D match to TRBD2 (6 bases). The V end lost 9 bases, the J end lost 2 bases, and 14 bases lay between the germline ends. Germline CDR1 is SGHVS and CDR2 is FNYEAQ. The CDR3 totals 14 residues. CDR3: CASSFSGTYNEQFL. The DNA of the CDR3 is TGTGCCAGTTCCTTTAGCGGCACCTACAATGAGCAGTTCTTA.

This clonotype was observed a handful of times. V is TRBV18 and J is TRBJ2-7; TRBD2 might be the D (6 bases). V lost 3 bases, J lost 5 bases, and 17 bases lay in between. From germline, CDR1 is KGHSH and CDR2 LQKENI. This CDR3 region has 15 residues. The CDR3, as DNA: TGTGCCAGCTCACCCAAGGACGGGGGATTTGACGAGCAGTACTTC. This encodes CASSPKDGGFDEQYF.

This sequence joins TRBV5-6 and TRBJ1-4; 8 bases are a match to TRBD1. V lost 4 bases, J lost 4 bases, and 6 bases stayed unmatched. The CDR3 contains 15 residues. Germline assignment: CDR1 SGHDT and CDR2 YYEEEE. The DNA for the CDR3 is TGTGCCAGCAGCCTTAGACAGGGGAGTAATGAAAAACTGTTTTTT. Translated: CASSLRQGSNEKLFF.

In this sample, this clonotype is medium-sized. The chain couples TRBV29-1 to TRBJ1-2, with D uncertain. Trimming took off 5 bases at V and 4 bases at J, with 11 bases between the two ends. The CDR3 has 12 amino acids. Germline assignment: CDR1 SQVTM and CDR2 ANQGSEA. The CDR3 DNA reads TGCAGCGTTACCCTCTCGGGCTATGGCTACACCTTC. Amino acid sequence: CSVTLSGYGYTF.

This clonotype is categorized as medium-sized (0.01 to 0.1%). The chain links TRBV19 to TRBJ1-1; the D gene is possibly TRBD1 (5 bases). Trimming stripped 7 bases from V and 4 bases from J, with 16 bases between. The CDR3 is 14 amino acids. Germline V gene data show CDR1 as LNHDA and CDR2 as SQIVND (reference sequence). The CDR3 loop reads CASTHLRGGTEAFF. CDR3 coding DNA: TGTGCCAGTACCCACCTTAGGGGAGGCACTGAAGCTTTCTTT.

This clonotype is medium-sized by share. This chain connects TRBV19 to TRBJ2-5; possible D gene TRBD2, 6 bases. In germline, CDR1 is LNHDA, CDR2 SQIVND (reference sequence). The V end was cut by 5 bases, the J end by 4 bases, with 17 bases between. This CDR3 has 15 residues. The CDR3 nucleotides read TGTGCCAGTAGTTTTTCGGGGGATTCTGGAGAGACCCAGTACTTC. Translated: CASSFSGDSGETQYF.

The gene calls are TRBV5-5 and TRBJ2-1; D remains unclear. With 4 bases removed from V and 8 bases from J, the gap between germline ends came to 13 bases. CDR3 size: 13 residues. Germline lookup yields CDR1 SGHKS and CDR2 YYEKEE (reference sequence). CDR3 protein: CASSAGPLDEQFF. CDR3 DNA sequence: TGTGCCAGCAGCGCCGGGCCCCTCGATGAGCAGTTCTTC.

In the case of this clonotype: Possible read error: a much larger clone is one base away. The V and J genes are TRBV6-1 and TRBJ2-1, with a possible D match to TRBD1 (6 bases). The CDR3 sequence is 16 residues long. The V gene's germline CDR1 is MNHNS and CDR2 SASEGT. The ends were cut back, 4 bases at V and 7 bases at J, with 20 bases in the middle. The chain's CDR3 is CASSVRGYIGWNEQFF. In DNA form, the CDR3 reads TGTGCCAGCAGTGTGAGGGGGTACATTGGTTGGAATGAGCAGTTCTTC.

The gene calls are TRBV19 and TRBJ2-3; TRBD2 aligns across 8 bases. In germline, CDR1 is LNHDA, CDR2 SQIVND (reference sequence). This CDR3 has 14 amino acids. J lost 10 bases, V lost 5 bases, and 11 bases had no gene match. For the CDR3, the DNA is TGTGCCAGTAGTGCGGCAGGAGAGCGGGGGCCGCAGTATTTT. Protein product: CASSAAGERGPQYF.

The J gene is TRBJ2-7, the V gene TRBV5-6; no firm D call. Per the germline V gene, CDR1 is SGHDT and CDR2 is YYEEEE. The germline V and J ends were trimmed by 4 bases and 1 base, with 12 bases remaining between them. The CDR3 covers 14 residues. This CDR3 reads CASSDDRVSYEQYF. The CDR3 nucleotides read TGTGCCAGCAGCGACGATCGGGTATCCTACGAGCAGTACTTC.

This clonotype is medium-sized in the sample. The V gene is TRBV15, the J gene TRBJ2-5; 10 bases are shared with TRBD2. V shed 1 base, J shed 9 bases, and the junction held 8 bases outside the gene matches. This CDR3 comprises 15 residues. Germline V gene sequence: CDR1 LNHNV, CDR2 YYDKDF (reference sequence). The CDR3 nucleotides read TGTGCCACCAGCAGAGGTCGGAGCGGGGGGGCGTCCCAGTACTTC. As protein: CATSRGRSGGASQYF.

This clonotype is classed as medium-sized. CDR3 sequence: CASSDVKPGRMPKTQYF. CDR3 nucleotide sequence: TGTGCCAGCAGTGACGTTAAACCGGGACGCATGCCGAAGACCCAGTACTTC. V and J are TRBV6-1 and TRBJ2-5; D assignment may be TRBD1 or TRBD2 (5 bases each). CDR1 and CDR2 (germline): MNHNS, SASEGT. V was cut by 3 bases and J by 6 bases, with 23 bases left in between. The CDR3 totals 17 residues.

This clonotype is labeled medium-sized (0.01 to 0.1%). This rearrangement joins TRBV6-5 to TRBJ2-3; a weak D match, TRBD1 (5 bases). The CDR3 runs to 14 residues. V lost 6 bases and J lost 4, with 14 bases in between. CDR1 is MNHEY and CDR2 is SVGAGI in the germline V gene. CDR3 in amino acids: CASSPGRAADTQYF. Here the CDR3 DNA reads TGTGCCAGCAGCCCGGGCAGGGCCGCAGATACGCAGTATTTT.

The chain has TRBV13 and TRBJ2-2; D uncertain. Trimming shortened V by 5 bases and J by 3 bases, and 22 bases separated the two germline ends. CDR1 PRHDT and CDR2 FYEKMQ come from the germline V gene (reference sequence). The CDR3 has 18 amino acids. In nucleotides, the CDR3 is TGTGCCAGCAGCGTAGCAGGCCCCGAATCGACCTACACCGGGGAGCTGTTTTTT. Its protein product is CASSVAGPESTYTGELFF.

The rearrangement uses TRBV11-1 and TRBJ1-1; a possible D gene is TRBD1 (5 bases). Trimming took off 1 base at V and 8 bases at J, with 14 bases between the two ends. The length of the CDR3 is 14 residues. In germline, CDR1 is SGHAT, CDR2 FQDESV (reference sequence). The CDR3 reads CASSLDRGLREAFF. The CDR3, as DNA: TGTGCCAGCAGCTTAGATAGGGGCCTCAGGGAAGCTTTCTTT.

This clonotype has just a few counts. The rearrangement uses TRBV6-1 and TRBJ2-7; TRBD1 agrees at 10 bases. This CDR3 is 14 amino acids long. From germline, CDR1 is MNHNS and CDR2 SASEGT. Trimming took 2 bases from V and 6 from J; bases not matched to a gene: 4. CDR3 bases: TGTGCCAGCAGTGAACTTGGGACAGGGGCCGAGCAGTACTTC. It is translated as CASSELGTGAEQYF.

By share, this clonotype ranks as medium-sized (0.01 to 0.1%). V is TRBV12-3 or TRBV12-4 and J is TRBJ1-2; D uncertain. Trimming left V 4 bases short and J 2 bases short, with 5 bases between. The CDR3 consists of 12 residues. Here the CDR3 reads CASSYKNYGYTF. The CDR3 region has the DNA TGTGCCAGCAGTTACAAGAACTATGGCTACACCTTC.

The sample holds a few counts of this clonotype. The chain is built from TRBV7-6 and TRBJ2-2; a weak D match, TRBD1 (6 bases). V lost 2 bases to trimming and J lost 4 bases, with 11 bases between them. Per the germline V gene, CDR1 is SGHVS and CDR2 is FNYEAQ. This CDR3 has 15 amino acids. This CDR3 is CASSLMAGATGELFF. The DNA for the CDR3 is TGTGCCAGCAGCTTAATGGCAGGGGCCACCGGGGAGCTGTTTTTT.